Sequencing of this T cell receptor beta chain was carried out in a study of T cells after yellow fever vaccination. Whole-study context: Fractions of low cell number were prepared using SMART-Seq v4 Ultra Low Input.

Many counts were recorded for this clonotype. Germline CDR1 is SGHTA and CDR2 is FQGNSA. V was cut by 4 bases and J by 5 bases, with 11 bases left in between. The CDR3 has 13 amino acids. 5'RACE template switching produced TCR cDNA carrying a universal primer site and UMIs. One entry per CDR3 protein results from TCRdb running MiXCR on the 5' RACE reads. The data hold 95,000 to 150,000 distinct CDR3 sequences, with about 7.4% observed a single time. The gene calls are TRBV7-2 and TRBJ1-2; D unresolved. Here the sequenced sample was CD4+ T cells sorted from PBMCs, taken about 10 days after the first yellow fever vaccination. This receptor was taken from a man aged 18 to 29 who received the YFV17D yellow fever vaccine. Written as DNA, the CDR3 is TGTGCCAGCAGCTCCGCAGGCGGGTATGGCTACACCTTC. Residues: CASSSAGGYGYTF. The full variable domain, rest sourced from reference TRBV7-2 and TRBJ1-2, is GAGVSQSPSNKVTEKGKDVELRCDPISGHTALYWYRQSLGQGLEFLIYFQGNSAPDKSGLPSDRFSAERTGGSVSTLTIQRTQQEDSAVYLCASSSAGGYGYTFGSGTRLTVV.